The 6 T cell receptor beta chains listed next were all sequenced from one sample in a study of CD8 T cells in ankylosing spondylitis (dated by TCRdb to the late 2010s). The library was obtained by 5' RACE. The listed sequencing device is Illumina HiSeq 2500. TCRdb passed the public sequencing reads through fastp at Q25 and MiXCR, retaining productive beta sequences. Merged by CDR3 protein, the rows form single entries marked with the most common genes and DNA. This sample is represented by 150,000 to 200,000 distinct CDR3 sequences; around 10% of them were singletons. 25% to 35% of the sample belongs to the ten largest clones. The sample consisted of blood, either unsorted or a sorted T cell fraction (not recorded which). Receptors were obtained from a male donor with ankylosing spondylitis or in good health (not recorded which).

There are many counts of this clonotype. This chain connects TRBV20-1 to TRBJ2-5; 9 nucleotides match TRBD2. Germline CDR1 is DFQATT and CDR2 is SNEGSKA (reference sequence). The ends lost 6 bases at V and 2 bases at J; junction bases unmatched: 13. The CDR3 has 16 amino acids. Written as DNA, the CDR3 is TGCAGTGCGAGACTAGCGGAGGAGGGGTGGCAAGAGACCCAGTACTTC. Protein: CSARLAEEGWQETQYF.

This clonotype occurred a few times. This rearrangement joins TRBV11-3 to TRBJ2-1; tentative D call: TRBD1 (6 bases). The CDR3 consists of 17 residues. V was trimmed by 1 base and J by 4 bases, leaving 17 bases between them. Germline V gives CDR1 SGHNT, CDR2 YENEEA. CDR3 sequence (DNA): TGTGCCAGCAGCTTAGGACAGGCCAACTTACCGTACAATGAGCAGTTCTTC. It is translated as CASSLGQANLPYNEQFF.

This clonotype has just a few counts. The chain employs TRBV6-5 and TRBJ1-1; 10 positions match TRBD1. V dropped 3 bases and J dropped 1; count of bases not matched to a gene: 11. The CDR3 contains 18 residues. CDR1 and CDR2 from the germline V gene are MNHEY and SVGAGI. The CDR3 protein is CASSYSRTGGLRNTEAFF. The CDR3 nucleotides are TGTGCCAGCAGTTATAGTCGGACAGGGGGATTAAGGAACACTGAAGCTTTCTTT.

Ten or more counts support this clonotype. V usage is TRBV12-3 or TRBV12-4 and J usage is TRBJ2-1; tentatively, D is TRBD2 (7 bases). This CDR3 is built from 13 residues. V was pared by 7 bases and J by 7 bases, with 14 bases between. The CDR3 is CASILGGGNEQFF. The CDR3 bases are TGTGCCAGCATCCTAGGGGGGGGGAATGAGCAGTTCTTC.

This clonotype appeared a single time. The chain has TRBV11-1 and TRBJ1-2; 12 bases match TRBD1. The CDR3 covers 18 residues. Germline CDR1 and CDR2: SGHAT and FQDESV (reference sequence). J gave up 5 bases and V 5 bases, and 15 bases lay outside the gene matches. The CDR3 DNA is TGTGCCAGCAGCCCCGCCGGGACAGGGGGCCGTCTTCGGTATGGCTACACCTTC. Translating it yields CASSPAGTGGRLRYGYTF. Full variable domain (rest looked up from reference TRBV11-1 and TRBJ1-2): EAEVAQSPRYKITEKSQAVAFWCDPISGHATLYWYRQILGQGPELLVQFQDESVVDDSQLPKDRFSAERLKGVDSTLKIQPAELGDSAMYLCASSPAGTGGRLRYGYTFGSGTRLTVV.

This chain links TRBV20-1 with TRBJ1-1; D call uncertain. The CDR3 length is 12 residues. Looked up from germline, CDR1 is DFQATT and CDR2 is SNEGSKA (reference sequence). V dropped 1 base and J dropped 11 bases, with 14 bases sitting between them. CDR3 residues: CSARVGYEMAFF. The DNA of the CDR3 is TGCAGTGCTAGAGTAGGTTATGAAATGGCTTTCTTT.